Listed here are 16 T cell receptor beta chains from one sample, sequenced in a study of beta chain features in type 1 diabetes. Isolated RNA was reverse transcribed in full, so expressed TCRB transcripts were sequenced. Assay: immunoSEQ multiplex PCR; the TCRdb copy retains only in-frame clones and omits some. The sample includes roughly 370,000 clones, around 14% of them seen just once. Sequenced input: naive CD4+ T cells from blood. These receptors were collected from a man aged 25-45 years in good health.

The V and J genes are TRBV11-1 and TRBJ1-1; a possible D gene is TRBD1 (5 bases). The CDR3 consists of 12 residues. Per the germline V gene, CDR1 is SGHAT and CDR2 is FQDESV (reference sequence). The V end lost 6 bases, the J end lost 1 base, and 6 bases lay between the germline ends. In DNA form, the CDR3 reads TGTGCCAGCAGGGGACCGAACACTGAAGCTTTCTTT. Amino acids: CASRGPNTEAFF.

This chain uses TRBV10-3 with TRBJ1-6, with 9 nucleotides matching TRBD1. CDR3 size: 14 residues. The junction had 0 bases not matched to a gene; V was cut back by 4 bases and J by 5 bases. Germline CDR1 ENHRY, CDR2 SYGVKD. DNA of the CDR3: TGTGCCATCAGTGGGACAGGGGATAATTCACCCCTCCACTTT. This encodes CAISGTGDNSPLHF.

This chain joins TRBV10-3 and TRBJ2-3; 8 bases agree with TRBD2. The J segment lost 6 bases and the V segment lost 4 bases, leaving 6 bases of the junction unmatched. The CDR3 is made up of 14 amino acids. Looked up from germline, CDR1 is ENHRY and CDR2 is SYGVKD. The CDR3 DNA reads TGTGCCATCAGTGCGACGGGGGGGCTCGATACGCAGTATTTT. This codes for CAISATGGLDTQYF.

This clone came up a few times. CDR3 in DNA: TGTGCCAGCGGGGGCTCAGGCCAGCATTTT. It encodes CASGGSGQHF. V gene TRBV28 combines with J gene TRBJ1-5; possibly TRBD1 for D (6 bases). Trimming took 8 bases from V and 12 from J, leaving 11 bases between them. The CDR3 runs 10 residues. Germline CDR1 MDHEN, CDR2 SYDVKM.

This clone was detected a few times. Other DNA variants within this sample encode the same CDR3. The gene calls are TRBV30 and TRBJ2-3; D ambiguous. This CDR3 is built from 11 residues. Trimming left V 0 bases short and J 6 bases short, with 4 bases between. The germline V gene encodes CDR1 GTSNPN and CDR2 SVGIG (reference sequence). For the CDR3, the DNA is TGTGCCTGGAGTGTATCTGATACGCAGTATTTT. It yields the protein CAWSVSDTQYF. The variable domain in full, with the rest retrieved from reference TRBV30 and TRBJ2-3, is SQTIHQWPATLVQPVGSPLSLECTVEGTSNPNLYWYRQAAGRGLQLLFYSVGIGQISSEVPQNLSASRPQDRQFILSSKKLLLSDSGFYLCAWSVSDTQYFGPGTRLTVL.

This clone was seen a handful of times. V and J are TRBV19 and TRBJ2-1; the match to TRBD1 covers 8 bases. The ends lost 3 bases at V and 6 bases at J; junction bases unmatched: 4. Per the germline V gene, CDR1 is LNHDA and CDR2 is SQIVND (reference sequence). The CDR3 runs 14 residues. The CDR3 loop reads CASSMDRAFNEQFF. CDR3 coding DNA: TGTGCCAGTAGTATGGACAGGGCATTCAATGAGCAGTTCTTC.

The table lists this clone with a few counts. The chain joins TRBV10-3 to TRBJ1-1, with D hard to call. CDR1 ENHRY and CDR2 SYGVKD come from the germline V gene. This CDR3 spans 13 amino acids. V gave up 9 bases and J gave up 0 bases, with 11 bases separating them. The chain's CDR3 is CAIKRGMNTEAFF. The CDR3, as DNA: TGTGCCATTAAACGGGGAATGAACACTGAAGCTTTCTTT.

Only a few counts were recorded for this clone. Distinct nucleotide sequences in the sample also encode this CDR3. This chain links TRBV7-2 with TRBJ2-5, with D hard to call. Trimming removed 6 bases at V and 2 bases at J, with 4 bases between. The CDR3 consists of 11 residues. The germline CDR1 and CDR2 sequences are SGHTA and FQGNSA. The CDR3 DNA is TGTGCCAGCAGTCTTCAAGAGACCCAGTACTTC. It specifies CASSLQETQYF.

About this clone itself: This may come from a read error, since a much larger clone is one base off. V is TRBV30 and J is TRBJ2-5; D not certain. CDR3 length: 11 residues. CDR1 is GTSNPN and CDR2 is SVGIG in the germline V gene (reference sequence). The DNA of the CDR3 is TGTACCTGGAGTTTTAGGGAGACCCAGTACTTC. Amino acid sequence: CTWSFRETQYF. Full variable domain (remainder filled in from reference TRBV30 and TRBJ2-5): SQTIHQWPATLVQPVGSPLSLECTVEGTSNPNLYWYRQAAGRGLQLLFYSVGIGQISSEVPQNLSASRPQDRQFILSSKKLLLSDSGFYLCTWSFRETQYFGPGTRLLVL.

CDR3 in amino acids: CASSPLASPNTGELFF. Here the CDR3 DNA reads TGTGCCAGCTCACCACTCGCAAGTCCCAACACCGGGGAGCTGTTTTTT. The V call is TRBV18, the J call TRBJ2-2; D gene unclear. The germline V and J ends were trimmed by 1 base and 2 bases, with 11 bases remaining between them. Germline V gene data show CDR1 as KGHSH and CDR2 as LQKENI. The CDR3 contains 16 residues.

The sample holds a few counts of this clone. In DNA, the CDR3 is TGTGCCAGCAGTGAAGTGGTCGGGATGCGGGAGCAGTACTTC. This gives the protein CASSEVVGMREQYF. The chain employs TRBV2 and TRBJ2-7, with a possible D match to TRBD2 (5 bases). Trimming removed 1 base at V and 7 bases at J, with 14 bases between. Germline loops: CDR1 SNHLY, CDR2 FYNNEI. This CDR3 is 14 amino acids long. The full variable domain, in which reference TRBV2 and TRBJ2-7 provide the parts outside the CDR3, is EPEVTQTPSHQVTQMGQEVILRCVPISNHLYFYWYRQILGQKVEFLVSFYNNEISEKSEIFDDQFSVERPDGSNFTLKIRSTKLEDSAMYFCASSEVVGMREQYFGPGTRLTVT.

The chain employs TRBV27 and TRBJ1-6; D is possibly TRBD1 (6 bases). This CDR3 comprises 18 residues. Germline CDR1 MNHEY, CDR2 SMNVEV (reference sequence). The V end lost 6 bases, the J end lost 8 bases, and 26 bases lay between the germline ends. The CDR3 region has the DNA TGTGCCAGCAGCATGACGTTCAGGGGTCCTCCAGGGGATTCACCCCTCCACTTT. Translation gives CASSMTFRGPPGDSPLHF.

There are a few counts of this clone. The chain is built from TRBV5-1 and TRBJ2-3; the match to TRBD2 covers 7 bases. Trimming at V came to 0 bases and at J to 3 bases, leaving 7 bases not matched to a gene. The CDR3 consists of 16 residues. Germline V CDR1 and CDR2: SGHRS, YFSETQ. DNA of the CDR3: TGCGCCAGCAGCTTGGGAAAGCGGGGTTCGACAGATACGCAGTATTTT. Encoded protein: CASSLGKRGSTDTQYF.

This clone was found a few times. This chain joins TRBV4-2 and TRBJ1-2; 10 bases are a match to TRBD1. Germline CDR1 is LGHNA and CDR2 is YNFKEQ. This CDR3 has 14 residues. V dropped 1 base and J dropped 8; count of bases not matched to a gene: 4. This CDR3 reads CASSQGDRGPGYTF. The DNA of the CDR3 is TGTGCCAGCAGCCAAGGCGACAGGGGGCCCGGCTACACCTTC.

This clone was picked up a small number of times. The genes are TRBV10-2 and TRBJ2-7; D gene ambiguous. V lost 2 bases, J lost 2 bases, and 7 bases lay in between. The V gene's germline CDR1 is WSHSY and CDR2 SAAADI. This CDR3 has 13 amino acids. CDR3 in DNA: TGCGCCAGCAGTGAGGCAGGTACCTACGAGCAGTACTTC. Translation gives CASSEAGTYEQYF.

The chain employs TRBV30 and TRBJ1-4, with a weak D call TRBD1 (5 bases). Trimming removed 4 bases at V and 6 bases at J, with 15 bases between. CDR3 size: 14 residues. Germline loops: CDR1 GTSNPN, CDR2 SVGIG (reference sequence). The CDR3 here is CAWKGGGDYEKLFF. The CDR3 coding sequence is TGTGCCTGGAAAGGTGGAGGGGATTATGAAAAACTGTTTTTT. Based on the CDR3 plus reference TRBV30 and TRBJ1-4, the full variable domain is SQTIHQWPATLVQPVGSPLSLECTVEGTSNPNLYWYRQAAGRGLQLLFYSVGIGQISSEVPQNLSASRPQDRQFILSSKKLLLSDSGFYLCAWKGGGDYEKLFFGSGTQLSVL.